The source of this TCR beta chain is a study of blood T cell repertoires in COVID-19. Overall study context: Whether acute or convalescent, the COVID-19 samples came from the United States, Italy and Spain. PBMCs, B-cell-depleted T cells, or T cells were the source of the cDNA or gDNA that made up the material.

Germline lookup yields CDR1 SNHLY and CDR2 FYNNEI. Trimming removed 6 bases from V and 2 bases from J; junction bases left unmatched: 3. The CDR3 is 14 residues long. The method was immunoSEQ multiplex PCR; TCRdb's version includes in-frame clones alone and lacks a portion of them. The data hold about 370,000 clones, with more than 75% observed a single time. Patients at the Seattle site were enrolled during active infection and followed longitudinally. The rearrangement uses TRBV2 and TRBJ2-2; the match to TRBD1 covers 7 bases. Sequences were obtained from peripheral blood. The clonotype originates from a woman aged 25-40 years with COVID-19, enrolled during active disease. The CDR3 DNA reads as TGTGCCAGCAGGGGGACAGCTAACACCGGGGAGCTGTTTTTT. Translated: CASRGTANTGELFF.